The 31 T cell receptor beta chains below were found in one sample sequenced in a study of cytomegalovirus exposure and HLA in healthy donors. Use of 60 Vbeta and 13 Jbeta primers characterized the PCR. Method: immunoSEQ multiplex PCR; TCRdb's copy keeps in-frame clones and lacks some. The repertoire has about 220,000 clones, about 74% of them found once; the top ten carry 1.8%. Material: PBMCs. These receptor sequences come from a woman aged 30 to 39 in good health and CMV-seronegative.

The CDR3 protein is CASSLAPRGLDGYTF. The CDR3 nucleotides read TGCGCCAGCAGCTTGGCCCCCAGGGGATTGGACGGCTACACCTTC. The V call is TRBV5-1, the J call TRBJ1-2; perhaps TRBD1 as D (6 bases). V lost 0 bases and J lost 8, with 17 bases in between. The V gene's germline CDR1 is SGHRS and CDR2 YFSETQ. This CDR3 region has 15 residues.

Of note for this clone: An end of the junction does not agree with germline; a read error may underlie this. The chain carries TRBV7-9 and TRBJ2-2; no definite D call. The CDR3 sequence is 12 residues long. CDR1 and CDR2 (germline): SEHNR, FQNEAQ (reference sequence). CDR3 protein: CSSSSNTGELFF. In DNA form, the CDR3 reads TGTTCCAGCAGCTCAAACACCGGGGAGCTGTTTTTT. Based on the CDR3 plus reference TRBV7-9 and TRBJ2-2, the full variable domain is DTGVSQNPRHKITKRGQNVTFRCDPISEHNRLYWYRQTLGQGPEFLTYFQNEAQLEKSRLLSDRFSAERPKGSFSTLEIQRTEQGDSAMYLCSSSSNTGELFFGEGSRLTVL.

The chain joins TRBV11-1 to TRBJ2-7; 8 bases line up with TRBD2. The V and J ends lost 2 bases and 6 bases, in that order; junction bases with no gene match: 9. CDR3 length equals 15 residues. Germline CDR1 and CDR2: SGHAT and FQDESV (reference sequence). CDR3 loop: CASSLRLATFAEQYF. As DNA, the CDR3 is TGTGCCAGCAGCTTACGACTAGCGACCTTCGCCGAGCAGTACTTC.

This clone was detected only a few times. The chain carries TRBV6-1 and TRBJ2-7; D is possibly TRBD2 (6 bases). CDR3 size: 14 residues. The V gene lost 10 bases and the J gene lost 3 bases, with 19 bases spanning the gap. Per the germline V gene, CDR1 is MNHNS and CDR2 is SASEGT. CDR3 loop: CATSPGANRYEQYF. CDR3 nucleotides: TGTGCCACCTCCCCGGGAGCGAACCGCTACGAGCAGTACTTC.

CDR3: CASSPDSGTGNQWLNGYTF. The CDR3 nucleotides are TGTGCCAGTAGTCCCGACTCCGGGACAGGGAATCAATGGTTGAATGGCTACACCTTC. The rearrangement joins TRBV19 to TRBJ1-2, with TRBD1 matching over 9 bases. The germline gives CDR1 LNHDA, CDR2 SQIVND (reference sequence). Trimming cost V 5 bases and J 6 bases; bases outside gene matches: 22. The CDR3 is 19 residues long.

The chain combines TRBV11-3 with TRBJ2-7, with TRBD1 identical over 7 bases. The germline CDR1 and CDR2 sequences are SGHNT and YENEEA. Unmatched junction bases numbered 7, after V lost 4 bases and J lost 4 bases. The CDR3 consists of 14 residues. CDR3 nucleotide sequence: TGTGCCAGCAGCTCCAGGGGGTCCCGTTACGAGCAGTACTTC. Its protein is CASSSRGSRYEQYF.

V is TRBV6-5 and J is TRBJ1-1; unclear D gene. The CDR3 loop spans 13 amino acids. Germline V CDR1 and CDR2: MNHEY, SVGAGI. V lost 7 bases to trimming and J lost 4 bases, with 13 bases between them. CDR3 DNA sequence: TGTGCCAGCACCGAGGAAACGGGCACTGAAGCTTTCTTT. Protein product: CASTEETGTEAFF.

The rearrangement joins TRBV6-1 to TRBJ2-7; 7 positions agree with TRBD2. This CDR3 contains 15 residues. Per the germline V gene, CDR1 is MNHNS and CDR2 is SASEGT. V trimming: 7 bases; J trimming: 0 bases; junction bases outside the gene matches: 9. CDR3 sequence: CASKLSGASSYEQYF. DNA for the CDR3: TGTGCCAGCAAACTAAGCGGGGCGAGCTCCTACGAGCAGTACTTC.

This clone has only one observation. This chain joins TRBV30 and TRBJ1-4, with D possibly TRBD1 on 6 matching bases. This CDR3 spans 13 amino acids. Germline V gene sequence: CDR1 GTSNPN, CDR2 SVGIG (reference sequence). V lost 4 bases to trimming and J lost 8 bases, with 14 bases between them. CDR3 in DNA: TGTGCCTGGATGGGGGGGCTCGGAGAAAAACTGTTTTTT. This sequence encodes CAWMGGLGEKLFF. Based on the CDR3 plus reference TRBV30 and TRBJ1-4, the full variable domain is SQTIHQWPATLVQPVGSPLSLECTVEGTSNPNLYWYRQAAGRGLQLLFYSVGIGQISSEVPQNLSASRPQDRQFILSSKKLLLSDSGFYLCAWMGGLGEKLFFGSGTQLSVL.

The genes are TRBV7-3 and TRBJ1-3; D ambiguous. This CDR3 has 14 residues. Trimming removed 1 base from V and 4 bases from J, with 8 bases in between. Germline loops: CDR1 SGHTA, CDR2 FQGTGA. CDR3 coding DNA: TGTGCCAGCAGCTTAAAGCGATCGGGAAACACCATATATTTT. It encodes CASSLKRSGNTIYF.

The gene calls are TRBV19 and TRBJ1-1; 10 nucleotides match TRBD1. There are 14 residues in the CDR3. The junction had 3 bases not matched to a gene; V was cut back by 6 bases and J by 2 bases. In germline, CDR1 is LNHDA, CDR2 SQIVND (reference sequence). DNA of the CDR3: TGTGCCAGTAGGGGGACAGGGGCTAACACTGAAGCTTTCTTT. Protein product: CASRGTGANTEAFF.

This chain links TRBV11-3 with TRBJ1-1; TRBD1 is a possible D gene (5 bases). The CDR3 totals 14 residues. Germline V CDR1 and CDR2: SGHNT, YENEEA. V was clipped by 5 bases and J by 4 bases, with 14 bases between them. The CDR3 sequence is CASSPTAGVTEAFF. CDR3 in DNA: TGTGCCAGCAGCCCAACCGCGGGGGTCACTGAAGCTTTCTTT.

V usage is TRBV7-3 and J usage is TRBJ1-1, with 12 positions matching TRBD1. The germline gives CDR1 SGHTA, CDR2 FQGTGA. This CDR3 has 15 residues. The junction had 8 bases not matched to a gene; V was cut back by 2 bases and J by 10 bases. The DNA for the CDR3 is TGTGCCAGCAGCTTACTGGGACAGGGGGCTTCTGCAGCTTTCTTT. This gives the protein CASSLLGQGASAAFF. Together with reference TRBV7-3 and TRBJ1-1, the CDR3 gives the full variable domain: GAGVSQTPSNKVTEKGKYVELRCDPISGHTALYWYRQSLGQGPEFLIYFQGTGAADDSGLPNDRFFAVRPEGSVSTLKIQRTERGDSAVYLCASSLLGQGASAAFFGQGTRLTVV.

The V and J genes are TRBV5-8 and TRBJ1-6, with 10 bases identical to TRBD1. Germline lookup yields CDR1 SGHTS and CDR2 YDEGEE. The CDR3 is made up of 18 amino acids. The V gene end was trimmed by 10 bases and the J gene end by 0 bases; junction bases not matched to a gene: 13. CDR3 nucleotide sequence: TGTGCCGTGAAAAGACAGGGGGCCGGGGGCTCCTATAATTCACCCCTCCACTTT. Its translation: CAVKRQGAGGSYNSPLHF.

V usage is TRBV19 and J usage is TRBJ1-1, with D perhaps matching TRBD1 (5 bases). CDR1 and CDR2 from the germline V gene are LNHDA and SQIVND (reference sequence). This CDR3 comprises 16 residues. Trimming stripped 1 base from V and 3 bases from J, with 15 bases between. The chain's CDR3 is CASSIGGGRGDTEAFF. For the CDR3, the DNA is TGTGCCAGTAGTATAGGGGGGGGACGAGGGGACACTGAAGCTTTCTTT.

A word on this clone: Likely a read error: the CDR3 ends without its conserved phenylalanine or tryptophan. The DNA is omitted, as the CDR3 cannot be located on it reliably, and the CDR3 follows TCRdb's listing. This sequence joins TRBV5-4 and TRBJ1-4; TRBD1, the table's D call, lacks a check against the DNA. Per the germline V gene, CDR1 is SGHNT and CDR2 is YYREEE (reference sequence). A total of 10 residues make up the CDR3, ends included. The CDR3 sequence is CARSPGQGER.

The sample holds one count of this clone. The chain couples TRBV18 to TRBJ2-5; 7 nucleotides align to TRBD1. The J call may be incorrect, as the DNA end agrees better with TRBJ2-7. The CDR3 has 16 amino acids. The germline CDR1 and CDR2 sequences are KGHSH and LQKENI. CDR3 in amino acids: CASSPRRGPGPYEQYF. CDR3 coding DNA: TGTGCCAGCTCTCCCCGAAGGGGGCCAGGTCCCTACGAGCAGTACTTC.

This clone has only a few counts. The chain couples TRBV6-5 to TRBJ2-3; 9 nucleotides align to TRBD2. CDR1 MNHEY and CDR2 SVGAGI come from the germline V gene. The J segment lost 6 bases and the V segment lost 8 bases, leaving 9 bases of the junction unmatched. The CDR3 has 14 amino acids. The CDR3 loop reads CASHRAGGRDTQYF. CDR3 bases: TGTGCCAGCCACCGGGCGGGGGGGCGGGATACGCAGTATTTT.

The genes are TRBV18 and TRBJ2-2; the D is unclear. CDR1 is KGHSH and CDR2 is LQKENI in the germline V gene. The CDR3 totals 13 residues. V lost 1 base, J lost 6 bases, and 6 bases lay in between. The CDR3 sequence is CASSPHQSGELFF. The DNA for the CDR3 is TGTGCCAGCTCACCACATCAGTCCGGGGAGCTGTTTTTT.

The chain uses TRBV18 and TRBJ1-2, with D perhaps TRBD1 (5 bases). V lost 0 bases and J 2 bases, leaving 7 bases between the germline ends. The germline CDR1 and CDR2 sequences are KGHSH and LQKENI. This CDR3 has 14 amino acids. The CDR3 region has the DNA TGTGCCAGCTCACCACCACAGGTCAACTATGGCTACACCTTC. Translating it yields CASSPPQVNYGYTF. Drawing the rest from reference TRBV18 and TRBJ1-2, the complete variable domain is NAGVMQNPRHLVRRRGQEARLRCSPMKGHSHVYWYRQLPEEGLKFMVYLQKENIIDESGMPKERFSAEFPKEGPSILRIQQVVRGDSAAYFCASSPPQVNYGYTFGSGTRLTVV.

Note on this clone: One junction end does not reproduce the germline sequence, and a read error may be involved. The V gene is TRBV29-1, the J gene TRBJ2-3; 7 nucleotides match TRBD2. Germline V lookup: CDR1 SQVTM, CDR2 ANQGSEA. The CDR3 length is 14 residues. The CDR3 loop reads CSVGGTKTTVTQYF. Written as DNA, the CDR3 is TGCAGCGTTGGAGGGACTAAGACGACAGTTACGCAGTATTTT.

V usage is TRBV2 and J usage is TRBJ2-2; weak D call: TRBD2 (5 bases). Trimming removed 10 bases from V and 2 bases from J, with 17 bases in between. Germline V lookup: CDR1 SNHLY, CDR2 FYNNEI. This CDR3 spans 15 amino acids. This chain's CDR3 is CANRRGQSNTGELFF. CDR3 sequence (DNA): TGTGCCAACCGAAGAGGGCAGAGCAACACCGGGGAGCTGTTTTTT.

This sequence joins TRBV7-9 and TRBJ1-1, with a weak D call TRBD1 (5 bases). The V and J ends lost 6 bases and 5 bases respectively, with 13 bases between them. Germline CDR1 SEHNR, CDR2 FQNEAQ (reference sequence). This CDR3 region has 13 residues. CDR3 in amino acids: CASSQGTLTEAFF. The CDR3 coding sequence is TGTGCCAGCAGTCAGGGTACGCTAACTGAAGCTTTCTTT.

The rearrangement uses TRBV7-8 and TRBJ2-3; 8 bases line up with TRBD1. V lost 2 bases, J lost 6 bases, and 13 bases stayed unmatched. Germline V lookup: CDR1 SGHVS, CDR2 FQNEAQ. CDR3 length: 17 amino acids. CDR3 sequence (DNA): TGTGCCAGCAGCTTACTTCCGACAGGGGAAGTAATGGATACGCAGTATTTT. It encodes CASSLLPTGEVMDTQYF.

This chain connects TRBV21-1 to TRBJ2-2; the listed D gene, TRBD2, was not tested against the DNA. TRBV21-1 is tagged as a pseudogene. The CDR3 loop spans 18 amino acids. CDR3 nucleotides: TGTGCCAGCAGCAACTTCCCCCTTCTAGTCGTGAACACCGGGGAGCTGTTTTTT. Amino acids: CASSNFPLLVVNTGELFF.

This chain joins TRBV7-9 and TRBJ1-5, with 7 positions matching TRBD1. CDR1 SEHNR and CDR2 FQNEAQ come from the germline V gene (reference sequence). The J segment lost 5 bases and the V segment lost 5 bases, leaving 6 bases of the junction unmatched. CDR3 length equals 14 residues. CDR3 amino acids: CASSRQGSHQPQHF. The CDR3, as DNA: TGTGCCAGCAGCCGACAGGGAAGCCATCAGCCCCAGCATTTT.

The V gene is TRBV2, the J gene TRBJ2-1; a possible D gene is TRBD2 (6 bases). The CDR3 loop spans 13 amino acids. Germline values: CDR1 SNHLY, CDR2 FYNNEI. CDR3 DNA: TGTGCTGGAGGGCGGAGCTCCTACAATGAGCAGTTCTTC. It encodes CAGGRSSYNEQFF.

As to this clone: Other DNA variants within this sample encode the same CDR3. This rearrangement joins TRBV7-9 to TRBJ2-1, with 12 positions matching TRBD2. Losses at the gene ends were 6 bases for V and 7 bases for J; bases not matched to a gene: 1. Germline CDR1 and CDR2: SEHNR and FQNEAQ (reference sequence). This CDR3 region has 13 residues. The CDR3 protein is CASSLAGGNEQFF. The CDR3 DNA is TGTGCCAGCAGTCTAGCGGGGGGGAATGAGCAGTTCTTC.

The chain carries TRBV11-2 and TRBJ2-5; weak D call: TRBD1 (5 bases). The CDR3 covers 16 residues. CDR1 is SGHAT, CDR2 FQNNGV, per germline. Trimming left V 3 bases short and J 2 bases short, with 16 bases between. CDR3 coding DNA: TGTGCCAGCAGCTTTCCGACAGAGGCTACACAAGAGACCCAGTACTTC. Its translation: CASSFPTEATQETQYF.

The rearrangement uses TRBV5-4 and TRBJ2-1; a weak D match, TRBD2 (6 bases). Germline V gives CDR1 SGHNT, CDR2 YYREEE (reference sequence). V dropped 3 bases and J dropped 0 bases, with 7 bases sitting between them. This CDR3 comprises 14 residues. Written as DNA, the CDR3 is TGTGCCAGCAGCTGGACTACCTCCTACAATGAGCAGTTCTTC. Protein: CASSWTTSYNEQFF.

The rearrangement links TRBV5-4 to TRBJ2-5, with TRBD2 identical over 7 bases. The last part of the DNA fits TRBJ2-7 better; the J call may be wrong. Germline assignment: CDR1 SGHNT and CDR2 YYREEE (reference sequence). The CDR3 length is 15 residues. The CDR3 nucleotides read TGTGCCAGCAGCCCATACGGGGGGACCGCCTACGAGCAGTACTTC. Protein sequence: CASSPYGGTAYEQYF.